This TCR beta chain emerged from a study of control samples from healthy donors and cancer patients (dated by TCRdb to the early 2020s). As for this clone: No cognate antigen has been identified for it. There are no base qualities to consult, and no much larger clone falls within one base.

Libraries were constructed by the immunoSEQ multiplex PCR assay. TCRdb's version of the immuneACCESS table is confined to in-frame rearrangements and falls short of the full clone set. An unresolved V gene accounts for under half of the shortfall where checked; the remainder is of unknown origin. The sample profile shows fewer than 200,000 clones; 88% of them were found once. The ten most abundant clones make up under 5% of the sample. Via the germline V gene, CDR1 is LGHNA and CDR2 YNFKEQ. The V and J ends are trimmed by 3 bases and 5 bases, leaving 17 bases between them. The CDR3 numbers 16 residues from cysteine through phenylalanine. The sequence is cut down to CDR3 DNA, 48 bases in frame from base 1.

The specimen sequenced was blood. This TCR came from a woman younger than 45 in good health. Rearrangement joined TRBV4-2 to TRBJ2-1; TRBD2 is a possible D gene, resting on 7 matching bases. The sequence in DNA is TGTGCCAGCAGCCAGGCCCGAGGGAGGGGGAACAATGAGCAGTTCTTC. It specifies CASSQARGRGNNEQFF.